These T cell receptor beta chains were read from a single sample in a study of T cell responses to AZD1222 COVID-19 vaccine. Using immunoSEQ multiplex PCR, the repertoire was profiled, and TCRdb retains in-frame clones only, with some absent. The sample records 110,000 to 150,000 clones, 85% to 95% being singletons. Sequencing used peripheral blood, obtained on day 0 of AZD1222 vaccination. The receptors were gathered from an adult in good health. CDR3s include the opening cysteine and the closing phenylalanine or tryptophan. A D gene is named only where the DNA matches it firmly. Expanded clones get a size class; other rows say once, few or many, or leave the size out.

cdr3_length clone_size j_call v_call d_call cdr3_nt cdr3_aa
16 few TRBJ2-7 TRBV5-1 TRBD2 TGCGCCAGCAGCCCGGGACTAGCGGGACTCCAAGCAGAGCAGTACTTC CASSPGLAGLQAEQYF
14 - TRBJ2-7 TRBV28 - TGTGCCAGCAGTTCACCGGGTCCTACCTACGAGCAGTACTTC CASSSPGPTYEQYF
16 - TRBJ1-5 TRBV5-5 - TGTGCCAGCAGCTCCCAAGCGGGGGTGGAAGATCAGCCCCAGCATTTT CASSSQAGVEDQPQHF
11 - TRBJ2-4 TRBV18 - TGTGCCAGCTCACCGGCAAACATTCAGTACTTC CASSPANIQYF
17 - TRBJ1-6 TRBV1 - TGCACCAGCAGCCAAGCATCGGGGATTAGGACCTATTCACCCCTCCACTTT CTSSQASGIRTYSPLHF
14 - TRBJ1-1 TRBV7-3 - TGTGCCAGCAGCTCGGGACGGTTGAACACTGAAGCTTTCTTT CASSSGRLNTEAFF
15 - TRBJ2-7 TRBV9 TRBD2 TGTGCCAGCAGCGTAGGTCTAGCGGGAGGGAGTGAGCAGTACTTC CASSVGLAGGSEQYF
14 - TRBJ2-7 TRBV4-1 TRBD1 TGCGCCAGCAGCCCGCGACAGGGTCTTCTCGAGCAGTACTTC CASSPRQGLLEQYF
16 - TRBJ2-3 TRBV14 TRBD2 TGTGCCAGCAGCCACGGGACTAGCATATACACAGATACGCAGTATTTT CASSHGTSIYTDTQYF
15 - TRBJ1-1 TRBV7-9 TRBD1 TGTGCCAGCAGCCCTCCGGGACAGGCGAACACTGAAGCTTTCTTT CASSPPGQANTEAFF
13 once TRBJ2-7 TRBV28 - TGTGCCAGCAGGGGACACAGCTCCTACGAGCAGTACTTC CASRGHSSYEQYF
14 - TRBJ1-4 TRBV5-5 - TGTGCCAGCAGCATCGACAGAGCTAATGAAAAACTGTTTTTT CASSIDRANEKLFF
16 - TRBJ2-5 TRBV7-9 - TGTGCCAGCAGCTTGGTCTCAGGGATACTTAGGGAGACCCAGTACTTC CASSLVSGILRETQYF
16 - TRBJ2-7 TRBV28 TRBD2 TGTGCCAGCAGTTTGGGACTAGCGGGAGGGATCCACGAGCAGTACTTC CASSLGLAGGIHEQYF
14 - TRBJ2-5 TRBV7-9 - TGTGCCAGCAGCCCCACCCAGCAAAAGGAGACCCAGTACTTC CASSPTQQKETQYF
13 - TRBJ2-1 TRBV12-3/TRBV12-4 - TGTGCCAGCAGTTTCAATTCCTACAATGAGCAGTTCTTC CASSFNSYNEQFF
14 - TRBJ2-7 TRBV18 TRBD1 TGTGCCAGCTCACTTGGGACAGGGGTCTACGAGCAGTACTTC CASSLGTGVYEQYF
15 - TRBJ2-7 TRBV10-1 TRBD2 TGCGCCAGCAGTGAGTTCACTAGCGGGAGGAGCGAGCAGTACTTC CASSEFTSGRSEQYF
15 - TRBJ1-6 TRBV7-6 TRBD1 TGTGCCAGCAGCTTTAAGGGGGCGGGTTTATCACCCCTCCACTTT CASSFKGAGLSPLHF
14 once TRBJ2-2 TRBV30 - TGTGCCTGGAGTGTACAGGGGAACACCGGGGAGCTGTTTTTT CAWSVQGNTGELFF
15 - TRBJ1-5 TRBV19 TRBD1 TGTGCCAGTAGCCCAGGGACAGCTATGAATCAGCCCCAGCATTTT CASSPGTAMNQPQHF
16 - TRBJ2-7 TRBV7-9 TRBD2 TGTGCCAGCAGCTTCTCCGGGACTAGCGTTAAATACGAGCAGTACTTC CASSFSGTSVKYEQYF
13 - TRBJ1-2 TRBV5-1 - TGCGCCAGCAGCCCCCTCCAGGAAAATGGCTACACCTTC CASSPLQENGYTF
12 - TRBJ1-1 TRBV7-2 - TGTGCCAGCAGCTTAGACAGGGTGAAACTATTCTTT CASSLDRVKLFF
17 - TRBJ1-3 TRBV4-1 TRBD1 TGCGCCAGCAGCCAAGACAGGGGGCTTAGCTCTGGAAACACCATATATTTT CASSQDRGLSSGNTIYF
15 - TRBJ2-1 TRBV5-1 TRBD1 TGCGCCAGCGGCGAGACAGGGGTCCCTGACAATGAGCAGTTCTTC CASGETGVPDNEQFF
15 - TRBJ2-7 TRBV5-1 TRBD1 TGCGCCAGCAGCCCATCGACAGGGGGCTTTAGGGAGCAGTACTTC CASSPSTGGFREQYF
19 - TRBJ2-1 TRBV27 TRBD1 TGTGCCAGCAGTAACCCGACAGGGGGAACTTATAGCTCCTACAATGAGCAGTTCTTC CASSNPTGGTYSSYNEQFF
14 - TRBJ2-6 TRBV19 - TGTGCCAGTAGTCAGCTGTCTGGGGCCAACGTCCTGACTTTC CASSQLSGANVLTF
13 - TRBJ2-3 TRBV6-6 - TGTGCCAGCAGTCCGCTTTTGGCAGATACGCAGTATTTT CASSPLLADTQYF
13 - TRBJ2-1 TRBV7-8 - TGTGCCAGCAGCTTACCGGACCTCAATGAGCAGTTCTTC CASSLPDLNEQFF
15 - TRBJ1-4 TRBV30 - TGTGCCTGGAGCGCCGATGGACTGCCTGGTGAAAAACTGTTTTTT CAWSADGLPGEKLFF
15 once TRBJ1-1 TRBV19 TRBD1 TGTGCCAGTAGTCCAACCCGGACAGGGGACACTGAAGCTTTCTTT CASSPTRTGDTEAFF
12 - TRBJ2-2 TRBV6-4 - TGTGCCAGCAGTGAGGACACCGGGGAGCTGTTTTTT CASSEDTGELFF
15 - TRBJ2-2 TRBV18 - TGTGCCAGCTCACCATCCACAGCGAACACCGGGGAGCTGTTTTTT CASSPSTANTGELFF
19 - TRBJ1-5 TRBV1 - TGCACCAGCAGCCATTACACAGGGGGCGCCCCTGGTCGCAATCAGCCCCAGCATTTT CTSSHYTGGAPGRNQPQHF
16 - TRBJ1-1 TRBV5-1 TRBD1 TGCGCCAGCAGCCCGGGGACAGACATTCCGGGCACTGAAGCTTTCTTT CASSPGTDIPGTEAFF
16 - TRBJ2-2 TRBV19 TRBD2 TGTGCCAGTAGTATGGGACTAGCGGGAGGTTCCGGGGAGCTGTTTTTT CASSMGLAGGSGELFF
14 - TRBJ1-4 TRBV6-5 TRBD1 TGTGCCACCGGACAGGGCAGGGCTAATGAAAAACTGTTTTTT CATGQGRANEKLFF
11 once TRBJ1-5 TRBV6-6 - TGTGCCAGCAGAACCGCAGGGCCCCAGCATTTT CASRTAGPQHF
15 - TRBJ2-3 TRBV18 - TGTGCCAGCTCACCCCTACTAACTAGCACAGATACGCAGTATTTT CASSPLLTSTDTQYF
15 - TRBJ2-7 TRBV4-1 - TGCGCCAGCAGCCCCCCCGGCGAAGGACCCTACGAGCAGTACTTC CASSPPGEGPYEQYF
15 - TRBJ1-1 TRBV7-9 - TGTGCCAGCAGCCCCCGGTTCGGTATGAACACTGAAGCTTTCTTT CASSPRFGMNTEAFF
17 - TRBJ2-7 TRBV5-1 TRBD1 TGCGCCAGCAGCTTGGGCCCCGGACAGGGGCCCTTTCGCGAGCAGTACTTC CASSLGPGQGPFREQYF
11 - TRBJ1-1 TRBV28 - TGTGCCAGCAGTTTGACTGGAAAAGCTTTCTTT CASSLTGKAFF
13 - TRBJ2-1 TRBV5-1 TRBD2 TGCGCCAGCAGCCCGCCACTAGCGGGTGAGCAGTTCTTC CASSPPLAGEQFF
13 once TRBJ1-1 TRBV28 - TGTGCCAGCAGGATTCAGGGTTCCTCTGAAGCTTTCTTT CASRIQGSSEAFF
14 - TRBJ1-2 TRBV15 - TGTGCCACCAGCAGAGAAGACAGGATATATGGCTACACCTTC CATSREDRIYGYTF
16 - TRBJ2-7 TRBV2 - TGTGCCAGCAGGGGGCTTTTGACGGACAGAATTTACGAGCAGTACTTC CASRGLLTDRIYEQYF
11 - TRBJ1-1 TRBV24-1 - TGTGCCACCAGTGATGGTTTCGAAGCTTTCTTT CATSDGFEAFF
14 - TRBJ2-7 TRBV27 TRBD2 TGTGCCAGCAGGGTTAGCGGGAGGGGATACGAGCAGTACTTC CASRVSGRGYEQYF
15 once TRBJ2-7 TRBV7-9 - TGTGCCAGCAGCCCCCGACAAAAGGGAGTGGAGGAGCAGTACTTC CASSPRQKGVEEQYF
16 - TRBJ2-1 TRBV6-2/TRBV6-3 - TGTGCCAGCAGTCCGGGGCCAGCGGGTTCCTACAATGAGCAGTTCTTC CASSPGPAGSYNEQFF